This is a list of T cell receptor beta chains from one sample in a study of OX40 agonist ivuxolimab in advanced cancers. The assay was immunoSEQ multiplex PCR, and TCRdb's table has in-frame clones only and misses some. The sample lists more than 45,000 clones; 75% to 85% were seen once. The sequenced sample was CD4+ or CD8+ T cells sorted from blood, obtained in a trial of the OX40 agonist ivuxolimab. Receptors originate from an adult with an advanced solid tumor such as melanoma, head and neck, liver or kidney cancer. Each CDR3 is given with its conserved first and last residue. A D gene is named only where the DNA matches it firmly. Only some rows state a clone size, as once, few, many or a class for expanded clones.

j_call: TRBJ1-4; clone_size: NA; d_call: TRBD1; v_call: TRBV7-2; cdr3_aa: CASSIDRGTNEKLFF; cdr3_nt: TGTGCCAGCAGCATTGACAGGGGAACTAATGAAAAACTGTTTTTT
j_call: TRBJ1-1; clone_size: many; d_call: NA; v_call: TRBV6-1; cdr3_aa: CASTRVRNTEAFF; cdr3_nt: TGTGCCAGCACGAGGGTTCGAAACACTGAAGCTTTCTTT
j_call: TRBJ2-6; clone_size: NA; d_call: NA; v_call: TRBV7-8; cdr3_aa: CASSFRGHRGAGANVLTF; cdr3_nt: TGTGCCAGCAGCTTCAGGGGACATCGAGGTGCTGGGGCCAACGTCCTGACTTTC
j_call: TRBJ1-2; clone_size: few; d_call: TRBD1; v_call: TRBV2; cdr3_aa: CASRQGAEGYTF; cdr3_nt: TGTGCCAGCAGACAGGGGGCGGAAGGCTACACCTTC
j_call: TRBJ2-3; clone_size: NA; d_call: NA; v_call: TRBV2; cdr3_aa: CASAGDSVDTQYF; cdr3_nt: TGTGCCAGCGCGGGTGATAGTGTAGATACGCAGTATTTT
j_call: TRBJ1-2; clone_size: few; d_call: NA; v_call: TRBV19; cdr3_aa: CASSMGGYGYTF; cdr3_nt: TGTGCCAGTAGTATGGGGGGCTATGGCTACACCTTC
j_call: TRBJ1-2; clone_size: NA; d_call: NA; v_call: TRBV6-6; cdr3_aa: CASSYSGPVRYTF; cdr3_nt: TGTGCCAGCAGTTACTCGGGGCCAGTGCGCTACACCTTC
j_call: TRBJ2-7; clone_size: medium-sized; d_call: NA; v_call: TRBV7-3; cdr3_aa: CASSLSQGSIF; cdr3_nt: TGTGCCAGCAGCTTAAGCCAGGGGAGCATCTTC
j_call: TRBJ2-7; clone_size: NA; d_call: NA; v_call: TRBV10-3; cdr3_aa: CATEGGRGAYEQYF; cdr3_nt: TGTGCCACAGAGGGAGGGAGGGGGGCCTACGAGCAGTACTTC
j_call: TRBJ1-2; clone_size: once; d_call: NA; v_call: TRBV4-1; cdr3_aa: CASSGPTGGYGYTF; cdr3_nt: TGCGCCAGCAGCGGACCCACAGGAGGCTATGGCTACACCTTC
j_call: TRBJ2-2; clone_size: once; d_call: TRBD1; v_call: TRBV5-6; cdr3_aa: CASRTGQGETGELFF; cdr3_nt: TGTGCCAGCAGGACGGGACAGGGTGAAACCGGGGAGCTGTTTTTT
j_call: TRBJ1-3; clone_size: NA; d_call: NA; v_call: TRBV2; cdr3_aa: CASSPDRGSGNTIYF; cdr3_nt: TGTGCCAGCAGTCCCGACCGGGGTAGCGGAAACACCATATATTTT
j_call: TRBJ2-1; clone_size: NA; d_call: TRBD2; v_call: TRBV9; cdr3_aa: CASSVGNSGGTQFF; cdr3_nt: TGTGCCAGCAGCGTAGGAAATAGCGGGGGCACGCAGTTCTTC
j_call: TRBJ2-5; clone_size: NA; d_call: TRBD1; v_call: TRBV5-4; cdr3_aa: CASSLRGPETQYF; cdr3_nt: TGTGCCAGCAGCTTGAGGGGGCCAGAGACCCAGTACTTC
j_call: TRBJ2-5; clone_size: NA; d_call: NA; v_call: TRBV5-4; cdr3_aa: CASSLGGAQETQYF; cdr3_nt: TGTGCCAGCAGCTTAGGCGGGGCCCAAGAGACCCAGTACTTC
j_call: TRBJ2-7; clone_size: NA; d_call: TRBD2; v_call: TRBV5-4; cdr3_aa: CASSSPTSGGEQYF; cdr3_nt: TGTGCCAGCAGCTCCCCGACTAGCGGGGGGGAGCAGTACTTC
j_call: TRBJ2-3; clone_size: NA; d_call: TRBD2; v_call: TRBV7-2; cdr3_aa: CASSFGGLAGSTDTQYF; cdr3_nt: TGTGCCAGCAGCTTTGGGGGACTAGCGGGATCCACAGATACGCAGTATTTT
j_call: TRBJ2-3; clone_size: NA; d_call: TRBD2; v_call: TRBV2; cdr3_aa: CASTGLAGMTDTQYF; cdr3_nt: TGTGCCAGCACAGGACTAGCGGGGATGACAGATACGCAGTATTTT
j_call: TRBJ2-2; clone_size: NA; d_call: NA; v_call: TRBV10-2; cdr3_aa: CASRGVNTGELFF; cdr3_nt: TGCGCCAGCAGAGGGGTCAACACCGGGGAGCTGTTTTTT
j_call: TRBJ2-5; clone_size: NA; d_call: NA; v_call: TRBV2; cdr3_aa: CASSEGRQTQYF; cdr3_nt: TGTGCCAGCAGTGAAGGTCGCCAGACCCAGTACTTC
j_call: TRBJ1-6; clone_size: NA; d_call: NA; v_call: TRBV6-6; cdr3_aa: CASSFAGSNSPLHF; cdr3_nt: TGTGCCAGCAGTTTCGCAGGGAGTAATTCACCCCTCCACTTT
j_call: TRBJ2-7; clone_size: NA; d_call: NA; v_call: TRBV4-2; cdr3_aa: CASSQDWGAGEQYF; cdr3_nt: TGTGCCAGCAGCCAAGATTGGGGGGCGGGAGAGCAGTACTTC
j_call: TRBJ2-7; clone_size: NA; d_call: TRBD1; v_call: TRBV19; cdr3_aa: CASSIRDRPWEKGYEQYF; cdr3_nt: TGTGCCAGTAGTATCCGGGACAGGCCTTGGGAGAAGGGTTACGAGCAGTACTTC
j_call: TRBJ1-2; clone_size: NA; d_call: NA; v_call: TRBV5-1; cdr3_aa: CASSLDSTINYGYTF; cdr3_nt: TGCGCCAGCAGCTTGGACAGCACTATTAACTATGGCTACACCTTC
j_call: TRBJ2-3; clone_size: NA; d_call: TRBD2; v_call: TRBV5-1; cdr3_aa: CASSLAPAGADTQYF; cdr3_nt: TGCGCCAGCAGCTTGGCTCCAGCGGGGGCAGATACGCAGTATTTT
j_call: TRBJ2-5; clone_size: NA; d_call: TRBD1; v_call: TRBV7-9; cdr3_aa: CASSRGQKETQYF; cdr3_nt: TGTGCCAGCAGCCGGGGACAGAAAGAGACCCAGTACTTC
j_call: TRBJ2-5; clone_size: NA; d_call: NA; v_call: TRBV2; cdr3_aa: CASSESWAAQETQYF; cdr3_nt: TGTGCCAGCAGTGAATCCTGGGCTGCCCAAGAGACCCAGTACTTC
j_call: TRBJ1-3; clone_size: NA; d_call: NA; v_call: TRBV19; cdr3_aa: CASKVSSGNTIYF; cdr3_nt: TGTGCCAGTAAAGTGAGCTCTGGAAACACCATATATTTT
j_call: TRBJ2-2; clone_size: NA; d_call: NA; v_call: TRBV19; cdr3_aa: CATRQFANTGELFF; cdr3_nt: TGTGCCACCCGACAGTTCGCGAACACCGGGGAGCTGTTTTTT
j_call: TRBJ1-2; clone_size: NA; d_call: NA; v_call: TRBV2; cdr3_aa: CASSEQGRPVYTF; cdr3_nt: TGTGCCAGCAGTGAGCAGGGCAGGCCGGTCTACACCTTC
j_call: TRBJ2-1; clone_size: NA; d_call: NA; v_call: TRBV2; cdr3_aa: CASSRQGLNEQFF; cdr3_nt: TGTGCCAGCAGTCGACAGGGACTCAATGAGCAGTTCTTC
j_call: TRBJ2-3; clone_size: NA; d_call: NA; v_call: TRBV11-3; cdr3_aa: CASSPGTGRGTDTQYF; cdr3_nt: TGTGCCAGCAGCCCGGGGACGGGTAGGGGCACAGATACGCAGTATTTT
j_call: TRBJ1-6; clone_size: many; d_call: NA; v_call: TRBV11-2; cdr3_aa: CASSTLQGINSPLHF; cdr3_nt: TGTGCCAGCAGCACCCTACAGGGAATTAATTCACCCCTCCACTTT
j_call: TRBJ2-3; clone_size: NA; d_call: TRBD2; v_call: TRBV4-2; cdr3_aa: CASSPFTASGGDSTDTQYF; cdr3_nt: TGTGCCAGCAGCCCGTTTACGGCAAGCGGGGGGGATAGCACAGATACGCAGTATTTT
j_call: TRBJ2-7; clone_size: NA; d_call: NA; v_call: TRBV27; cdr3_aa: CASSLLPPGSRDGHSYEQYF; cdr3_nt: TGTGCCAGCAGTTTATTACCCCCCGGATCCCGGGACGGGCACTCCTACGAGCAGTACTTC
j_call: TRBJ2-7; clone_size: NA; d_call: TRBD1; v_call: TRBV27; cdr3_aa: CASSSPTTGSYEQYF; cdr3_nt: TGTGCCAGCAGTTCCCCAACGACAGGGTCCTACGAGCAGTACTTC
j_call: TRBJ2-5; clone_size: NA; d_call: NA; v_call: TRBV6-5; cdr3_aa: CASSYSRFQETQYF; cdr3_nt: TGTGCCAGCAGTTACTCACGATTCCAAGAGACCCAGTACTTC
j_call: TRBJ1-3; clone_size: NA; d_call: NA; v_call: TRBV28; cdr3_aa: CASSLRGRISSGNTIYF; cdr3_nt: TGTGCCAGCAGTTTAAGGGGCCGGATATCCTCTGGAAACACCATATATTTT
j_call: TRBJ1-2; clone_size: NA; d_call: NA; v_call: TRBV7-9; cdr3_aa: CASSLSLGVKSDGYTF; cdr3_nt: TGTGCCAGCAGCTTAAGTCTGGGGGTCAAATCGGACGGCTACACCTTC
j_call: TRBJ1-6; clone_size: NA; d_call: NA; v_call: TRBV7-8; cdr3_aa: CASSLFVTANNSPLHF; cdr3_nt: TGTGCCAGCAGCTTATTTGTAACCGCGAATAATTCACCCCTCCACTTT
j_call: TRBJ2-7; clone_size: NA; d_call: TRBD1; v_call: TRBV5-1; cdr3_aa: CASRLDRAGEQYF; cdr3_nt: TGCGCCAGCAGATTGGACAGGGCCGGCGAGCAGTACTTC
j_call: TRBJ2-7; clone_size: NA; d_call: TRBD1; v_call: TRBV6-5; cdr3_aa: CASSTPGQGTYEQYF; cdr3_nt: TGTGCCAGCAGCACGCCGGGACAGGGGACTTACGAGCAGTACTTC
j_call: TRBJ2-5; clone_size: NA; d_call: NA; v_call: TRBV6-6; cdr3_aa: CASSPPTGNQETQYF; cdr3_nt: TGTGCCAGCAGTCCCCCAACCGGGAACCAAGAGACCCAGTACTTC
j_call: TRBJ1-4; clone_size: NA; d_call: TRBD1; v_call: TRBV4-1; cdr3_aa: CASSHLGTGGTNEKLFF; cdr3_nt: TGCGCCAGCAGCCATCTCGGGACAGGGGGTACTAATGAAAAACTGTTTTTT
j_call: TRBJ2-1; clone_size: NA; d_call: NA; v_call: TRBV6-5; cdr3_aa: CASIGVGGYNEQFF; cdr3_nt: TGTGCCAGCATTGGGGTAGGAGGATACAATGAGCAGTTCTTC
j_call: TRBJ2-6; clone_size: NA; d_call: NA; v_call: TRBV10-1; cdr3_aa: CASSAGISGANVLTF; cdr3_nt: TGCGCCAGCAGTGCTGGAATCTCTGGGGCCAACGTCCTGACTTTC
j_call: TRBJ1-3; clone_size: NA; d_call: TRBD1; v_call: TRBV6-5; cdr3_aa: CATRDRAGNTIYF; cdr3_nt: TGTGCCACCCGGGACAGGGCTGGAAACACCATATATTTT
j_call: TRBJ2-4; clone_size: once; d_call: TRBD2; v_call: TRBV19; cdr3_aa: CASSIGGLAGSRAKNIQYF; cdr3_nt: TGTGCCAGTAGTATTGGGGGACTAGCGGGGAGCAGAGCCAAAAACATTCAGTACTTC
j_call: TRBJ1-1; clone_size: medium-sized; d_call: NA; v_call: TRBV6-5; cdr3_aa: CASSYRGSQAFF; cdr3_nt: TGTGCCAGCAGTTACAGGGGGTCTCAAGCTTTCTTT
j_call: TRBJ1-4; clone_size: NA; d_call: TRBD1; v_call: TRBV12-5; cdr3_aa: CASGFSLGTGDEKLFF; cdr3_nt: TGTGCTAGTGGTTTCTCCCTCGGGACAGGGGATGAAAAACTGTTTTTT
j_call: TRBJ1-5; clone_size: NA; d_call: TRBD1; v_call: TRBV19; cdr3_aa: CASSIKGGYSNQPQHF; cdr3_nt: TGTGCCAGTAGTATAAAAGGGGGCTATAGCAATCAGCCCCAGCATTTT
j_call: TRBJ1-5; clone_size: NA; d_call: NA; v_call: TRBV7-9; cdr3_aa: CASSLGGLGQPQHF; cdr3_nt: TGTGCCAGCAGCTTAGGGGGGCTGGGCCAGCCCCAGCATTTT
j_call: TRBJ2-2; clone_size: NA; d_call: TRBD2; v_call: TRBV15; cdr3_aa: CATSRDLGGGAGGELFF; cdr3_nt: TGTGCCACCAGCAGAGATCTTGGCGGGGGGGCCGGCGGGGAGCTGTTTTTT